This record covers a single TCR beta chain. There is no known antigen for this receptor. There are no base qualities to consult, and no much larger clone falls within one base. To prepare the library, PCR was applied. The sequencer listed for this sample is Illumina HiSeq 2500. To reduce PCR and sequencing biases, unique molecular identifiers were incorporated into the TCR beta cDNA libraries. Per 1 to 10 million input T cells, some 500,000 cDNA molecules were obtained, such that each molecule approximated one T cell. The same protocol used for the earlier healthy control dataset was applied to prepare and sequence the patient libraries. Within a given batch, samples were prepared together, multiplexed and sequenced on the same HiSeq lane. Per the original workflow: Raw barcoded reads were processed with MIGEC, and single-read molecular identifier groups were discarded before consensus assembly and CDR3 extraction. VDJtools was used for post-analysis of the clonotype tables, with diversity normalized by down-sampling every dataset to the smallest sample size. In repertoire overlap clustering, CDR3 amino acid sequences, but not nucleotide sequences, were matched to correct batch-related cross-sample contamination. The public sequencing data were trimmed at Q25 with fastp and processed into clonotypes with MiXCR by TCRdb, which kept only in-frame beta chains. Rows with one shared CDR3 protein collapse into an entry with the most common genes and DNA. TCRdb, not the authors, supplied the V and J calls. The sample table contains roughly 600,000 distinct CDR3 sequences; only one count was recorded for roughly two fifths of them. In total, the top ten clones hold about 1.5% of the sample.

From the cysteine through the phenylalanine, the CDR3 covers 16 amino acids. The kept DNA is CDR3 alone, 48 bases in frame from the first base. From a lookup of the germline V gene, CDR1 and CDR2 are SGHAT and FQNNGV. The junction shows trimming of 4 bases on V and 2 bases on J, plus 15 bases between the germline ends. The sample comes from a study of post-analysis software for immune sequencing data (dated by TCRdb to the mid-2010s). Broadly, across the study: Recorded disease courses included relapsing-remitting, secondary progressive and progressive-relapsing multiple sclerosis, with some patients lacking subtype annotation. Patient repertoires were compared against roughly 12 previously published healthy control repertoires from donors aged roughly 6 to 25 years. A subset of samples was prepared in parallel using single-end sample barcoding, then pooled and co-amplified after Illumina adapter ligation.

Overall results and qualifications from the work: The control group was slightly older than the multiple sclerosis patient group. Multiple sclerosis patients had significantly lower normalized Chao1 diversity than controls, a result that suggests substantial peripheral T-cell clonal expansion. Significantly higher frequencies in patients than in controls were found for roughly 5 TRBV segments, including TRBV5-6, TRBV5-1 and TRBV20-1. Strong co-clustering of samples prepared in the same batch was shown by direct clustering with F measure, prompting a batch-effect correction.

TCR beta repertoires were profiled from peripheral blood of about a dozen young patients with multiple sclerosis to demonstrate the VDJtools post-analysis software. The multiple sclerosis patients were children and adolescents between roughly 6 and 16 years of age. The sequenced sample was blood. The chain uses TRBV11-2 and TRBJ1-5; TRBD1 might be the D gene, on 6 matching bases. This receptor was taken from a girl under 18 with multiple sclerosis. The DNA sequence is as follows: TGTGCCAGCAGCTCCTCAACAGGGTTAGGCAATCAGCCCCAGCATTTT. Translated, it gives CASSSSTGLGNQPQHF.